A selection of T cell receptor beta chains follows, all from one sample in a study of monozygotic twins with inflammatory bowel disease. TCRdb reprocessed the 5' RACE reads, keeping one entry per CDR3 protein, no DNA. The sample yields 400,000 to 500,000 distinct CDR3 sequences, of which the top ten take up around 2.4%. Sequenced: blood. The receptor set was obtained from a human donor with ulcerative colitis or Crohn's disease, or a healthy co-twin of an affected twin (not recorded which). The CDR3 runs from the conserved cysteine through the conserved F or W. Expanded clones are given a class, and other clones once, few, many or no size at all.

size	V	J	CDR3
NA	TRBV5-1	TRBJ2-7	CASSLRQRGPGLYEQYF
NA	TRBV5-1	TRBJ2-5	CASSLLAGGPEETQYF
NA	TRBV3-1	TRBJ2-7	CASSQQAQGFRQYF
NA	TRBV20-1	TRBJ2-7	CSASPLGGRREQYF
NA	TRBV20-1	TRBJ2-5	CSAARWDSQETQYF
NA	TRBV20-1	TRBJ2-7	CSASPGAGGPYEQYF
NA	TRBV20-1	TRBJ1-1	CSARAGAANTEAFF
NA	TRBV19	TRBJ2-1	CATAGVAYNEQFF
NA	TRBV9	TRBJ2-1	CASSAIGLAVYNEQFF
NA	TRBV6-5	TRBJ2-7	CASSYGTGTTVSEQYF
NA	TRBV29-1	TRBJ2-1	CSARTGGGYNEQFF
NA	TRBV15	TRBJ2-7	CATSRDPTGEQYF
NA	TRBV6-5	TRBJ2-2	CASRPRQGTTGELFF
NA	TRBV6-1	TRBJ1-1	CASSGENGRGTEAFF
NA	TRBV7-9	TRBJ2-1	CASSQVGSDGEQFF
NA	TRBV20-1	TRBJ2-7	CSAEGQGYEQYF
NA	TRBV11-2	TRBJ1-6	CASSLDPGQGGWSSPLHF
NA	TRBV11-2	TRBJ2-1	CASSFQIRDTRVREQFF
NA	TRBV20-1	TRBJ1-1	CSASMRVATEAFF
medium-sized	TRBV10-3	TRBJ2-4	CAISEWGLAGGRQNMQYF
NA	TRBV12-3/TRBV12-4	TRBJ1-1	CASSFETQNTEAFF
NA	TRBV6-5	TRBJ1-1	CASRPTMATEAFF
NA	TRBV7-9	TRBJ1-5	CASSLVGTNQPQHF
NA	TRBV5-1	TRBJ2-1	CASSLESRGKIYNEQFF
NA	TRBV5-1	TRBJ2-1	CASSGGGASFF
NA	TRBV20-1	TRBJ2-1	CSALAGYSYNEQFF
NA	TRBV20-1	TRBJ1-5	CSARTSNQPQHF
NA	TRBV5-4	TRBJ2-1	CASSLESTAYNEQFF
NA	TRBV15	TRBJ1-5	CATSRGGGNSNQPQHF
NA	TRBV20-1	TRBJ1-4	CSASQGATTNEKLFF
NA	TRBV28	TRBJ1-1	CASQRSGTLNTEAFF
NA	TRBV5-1	TRBJ2-3	CASFSGGSDTQYF
NA	TRBV3-1	TRBJ2-7	CASSQESSGPYEQYF
NA	TRBV5-1	TRBJ1-1	CASSLFPGTPEAFF
NA	TRBV30	TRBJ2-2	CAWISQPNTGELFF
NA	TRBV10-3	TRBJ2-3	CAISLAGATDTQYF